Below are 19 T cell receptor beta chains sequenced from a single sample in a study of blood T cell repertoires in COVID-19. Method: immunoSEQ multiplex PCR; TCRdb's copy keeps in-frame clones and lacks some. The profile covers about 62,000 clones, with roughly 90% appearing a single time and about 3.8% taken by the ten largest. Input material: peripheral blood. These receptors were collected from a human donor in a cohort sampled during active COVID-19.

The CDR3 nucleotides are TGTGCCAGCAGCTTAGCGGAGGACCTTTCCACTGAAGCTTTCTTT. Encoded protein: CASSLAEDLSTEAFF. The V call is TRBV7-9, the J call TRBJ1-1; D is unclear. The V end was cut by 0 bases, the J end by 4 bases, with 12 bases between. Germline V gene sequence: CDR1 SEHNR, CDR2 FQNEAQ (reference sequence). This CDR3 spans 15 amino acids.

The chain employs TRBV4-1 and TRBJ1-1, with a tentative D call TRBD1 (5 bases). Trimming removed 4 bases from V and 5 bases from J, with 11 bases in between. The CDR3 sequence is 13 residues long. From germline, CDR1 is MGHRA and CDR2 YSYEKL. Written as DNA, the CDR3 is TGCGCCAGCAGCCGGAGGGGCGATACTGAAGCTTTCTTT. Encoded protein: CASSRRGDTEAFF.

This clone occurred once. The chain combines TRBV2 with TRBJ1-4; TRBD1 might be the D (5 bases). Trimming left V 2 bases short and J 7 bases short, with 14 bases between. CDR1 is SNHLY and CDR2 is FYNNEI in the germline V gene. The CDR3 consists of 15 residues. In nucleotides, the CDR3 is TGTGCCAGCAGTGAAATTCCGGGGGGTAGTGAAAAACTGTTTTTT. Amino acid sequence: CASSEIPGGSEKLFF.

This sequence joins TRBV7-8 and TRBJ1-1; no reliable D call. Germline V gene data show CDR1 as SGHVS and CDR2 as FQNEAQ. The length of the CDR3 is 13 residues. The V and J ends lost 2 bases and 7 bases respectively, with 11 bases between them. The CDR3 loop is CASSLSPNGEAFF. The DNA for the CDR3 is TGTGCCAGCAGCTTATCACCCAACGGTGAAGCTTTCTTT.

This clone showed up just a few times. The chain combines TRBV19 with TRBJ1-5; D is perhaps TRBD1 (5 bases). This CDR3 is 14 amino acids long. Germline CDR1 LNHDA, CDR2 SQIVND (reference sequence). The germline V and J ends were trimmed by 6 bases and 3 bases, with 12 bases remaining between them. The CDR3 here is CASRKDGHNQPQHF. The CDR3 nucleotides read TGTGCCAGTAGAAAGGACGGACACAATCAGCCCCAGCATTTT.

This clone was seen only a few times. The CDR3 is CASSPGQNQPQHF. The CDR3 nucleotides are TGTGCCAGCAGCCCGGGACAGAATCAGCCCCAGCATTTT. This sequence joins TRBV7-3 and TRBJ1-5, with 7 bases matching TRBD1. Germline V gives CDR1 SGHTA, CDR2 FQGTGA. V shed 5 bases and J 4 bases; nucleotides not matched to a gene: 2. This CDR3 contains 13 residues. The full variable domain, completed using reference TRBV7-3 and TRBJ1-5, is GAGVSQTPSNKVTEKGKYVELRCDPISGHTALYWYRQSLGQGPEFLIYFQGTGAADDSGLPNDRFFAVRPEGSVSTLKIQRTERGDSAVYLCASSPGQNQPQHFGDGTRLSIL.

The V and J genes are TRBV7-9 and TRBJ2-7; 7 bases agree with TRBD2. Germline CDR1 reads SEHNR; CDR2 reads FQNEAQ (reference sequence). The CDR3 has 15 amino acids. V shed 3 bases and J 0 bases; nucleotides not matched to a gene: 5. The DNA of the CDR3 is TGTGCCAGCAGCTTGGGCAGCGGGGCCTCCTACGAGCAGTACTTC. Its protein product is CASSLGSGASYEQYF.

This sequence joins TRBV6-5 and TRBJ1-2; D gene ambiguous. The CDR3 has 13 residues. CDR1 is MNHEY and CDR2 is SVGAGI in the germline V gene. V lost 2 bases and J lost 4, with 8 bases in between. DNA for the CDR3: TGTGCCAGCAGTTACGAACGGGGCTATGGCTACACCTTC. Translation gives CASSYERGYGYTF.

V and J are TRBV30 and TRBJ1-6, with D possibly TRBD1 on 5 matching bases. This CDR3 region has 14 residues. Germline V gene sequence: CDR1 GTSNPN, CDR2 SVGIG (reference sequence). V lost 3 bases and J lost 7, with 13 bases in between. CDR3 nucleotide sequence: TGTGCCTGGAGGGCAGGGTCGTGGAATTCACCCCTCCACTTT. Translation: CAWRAGSWNSPLHF.

The J gene is TRBJ2-3, the V gene TRBV11-2; 9 bases are shared with TRBD2. CDR1 is SGHAT and CDR2 is FQNNGV in the germline V gene. The CDR3 consists of 18 residues. After removal of 3 bases from V and 2 bases from J, the junction contained 12 bases not matched to a gene. CDR3 amino acids: CASSFRRGGPGPTDTQYF. In nucleotides, the CDR3 is TGTGCCAGCAGCTTCCGGCGGGGGGGCCCGGGCCCCACAGATACGCAGTATTTT.

DNA for the CDR3: TGTGCCAGCACTTATGTCCCGGGGTACTACGAGCAGTACTTC. This translates into CASTYVPGYYEQYF. The V gene is TRBV6-2 or TRBV6-3, the J gene TRBJ2-7; D perhaps matches TRBD2 (5 bases). The CDR3 has 14 residues. The germline V gene has CDR1 MNHEY and CDR2 SVGEGT. V gave up 7 bases and J gave up 3 bases, with 16 bases separating them.

The gene calls are TRBV25-1 and TRBJ2-2; tentative D call: TRBD1 (5 bases). With 8 bases removed from V and 3 bases from J, the gap between germline ends came to 19 bases. This CDR3 is built from 16 residues. Germline loops: CDR1 MGHDK, CDR2 SYGVNS. The DNA for the CDR3 is TGTGCCAGCGCCCCGGATGGGGCAAGGTACACCGGGGAGCTGTTTTTT. Translated, it gives CASAPDGARYTGELFF.

The V call is TRBV19, the J call TRBJ2-7; D is possibly TRBD2 (5 bases). This CDR3 is built from 13 residues. The V gene's germline CDR1 is LNHDA and CDR2 SQIVND (reference sequence). Between the trimmed V and J ends, which lost 6 bases and 2 bases, there was a span of 11 bases. The CDR3 DNA sequence: TGTGCCAGTAGCCGTTTCGGGGCCTACGAGCAGTACTTC. Its translation is CASSRFGAYEQYF. The variable domain in full, with the rest retrieved from reference TRBV19 and TRBJ2-7, is DGGITQSPKYLFRKEGQNVTLSCEQNLNHDAMYWYRQDPGQGLRLIYYSQIVNDFQKGDIAEGYSVSREKKESFPLTVTSAQKNPTAFYLCASSRFGAYEQYFGPGTRLTVT.

The chain uses TRBV11-2 and TRBJ2-1; 9 nucleotides line up with TRBD1. V gave up 3 bases and J gave up 8 bases; unmatched junction bases: 5. This CDR3 has 14 amino acids. Germline V gene sequence: CDR1 SGHAT, CDR2 FQNNGV. This CDR3 is CASSLGQGLYEQFF. CDR3 coding DNA: TGTGCCAGCAGCTTGGGACAGGGTCTCTATGAGCAGTTCTTC. Combining the CDR3 with reference TRBV11-2 and TRBJ2-1 gives the whole variable domain EAGVAQSPRYKIIEKRQSVAFWCNPISGHATLYWYQQILGQGPKLLIQFQNNGVVDDSQLPKDRFSAERLKGVDSTLKIQPAKLEDSAVYLCASSLGQGLYEQFFGPGTRLTVL.

CDR3 protein: CASSLVSVGDTQYF. The CDR3 DNA reads as TGTGCCAGCAGCTTAGTCTCTGTCGGGGATACGCAGTATTTT. J is TRBJ2-3 and V is TRBV11-2; D remains unclear. The CDR3 is 14 amino acids. V was cut by 1 base and J by 6 bases, with 11 bases left in between. Looked up from germline, CDR1 is SGHAT and CDR2 is FQNNGV. Full variable domain (remainder filled in from reference TRBV11-2 and TRBJ2-3): EAGVAQSPRYKIIEKRQSVAFWCNPISGHATLYWYQQILGQGPKLLIQFQNNGVVDDSQLPKDRFSAERLKGVDSTLKIQPAKLEDSAVYLCASSLVSVGDTQYFGPGTRLTVL.

This clone has a handful of counts. This chain joins TRBV6-1 and TRBJ1-2, with D possibly being TRBD1 (5 bases). The V end was cut by 1 base, the J end by 6 bases, with 9 bases between. This CDR3 is built from 13 residues. Germline V CDR1 and CDR2: MNHNS, SASEGT. The CDR3 here is CASSEGQPDGYTF. The CDR3 coding sequence is TGTGCCAGCAGTGAAGGACAGCCCGATGGCTACACCTTC.

The genes are TRBV11-3 and TRBJ2-6, with 8 nucleotides matching TRBD2. V shed 5 bases, J shed 0 bases, and the junction held 3 bases outside the gene matches. The CDR3 has 16 amino acids. Germline V CDR1 and CDR2: SGHNT, YENEEA. The CDR3 sequence: CASSPGGVSGANVLTF. CDR3 in DNA: TGTGCCAGCAGCCCGGGGGGGGTCTCTGGGGCCAACGTCCTGACTTTC.

This clone occurred a few times. This chain connects TRBV27 to TRBJ1-6; D may be TRBD1 (6 bases). CDR3 size: 13 residues. Trimming stripped 0 bases from V and 13 bases from J, with 10 bases between. CDR1 MNHEY and CDR2 SMNVEV come from the germline V gene (reference sequence). The CDR3 DNA reads as TGTGCCAGCAGTTTATCCAGGGGATACCCCCTCCACTTT. It codes for CASSLSRGYPLHF.

As regards this clone: Other DNA sequences in the sample encode the same CDR3. The J gene is TRBJ1-2, the V gene TRBV5-1; D call uncertain. The CDR3 has 15 residues. The ends were cut back, 4 bases at V and 0 bases at J, with 13 bases in the middle. Looked up from germline, CDR1 is SGHRS and CDR2 is YFSETQ. The CDR3 nucleotides are TGCGCCAGCAGCCTGGGGTATGGCTCTAACTATGGCTACACCTTC. The encoded protein is CASSLGYGSNYGYTF.